These T cell receptor beta chains were read from a single sample in a study of beta chain features in type 1 diabetes. Assay used: immunoSEQ multiplex PCR; TCRdb lists only in-frame clones, some missing. Among around 340,000 clones listed, approximately 8% were seen once. Sequencing was performed on central memory CD4+ T cells from blood. The receptors shown here come from a woman between 18 and 30 years old in good health. The CDR3 runs from the conserved cysteine through the conserved F or W. Fields, in order: D gene, J gene, V gene, clone size, CDR3 protein, CDR3 DNA. A D gene is named only where the DNA matches it firmly. Expanded clones get a size class; other rows say once, few or many, or leave the size out.

TRBD1,TRBJ2-7,TRBV5-1,.,CASSLEGHRGKDEQYF,TGCGCCAGCAGCTTGGAAGGTCACAGGGGGAAAGACGAGCAGTACTTC
TRBD1,TRBJ2-7,TRBV27,few,CASSRTGGSSYEQYF,TGTGCCAGCAGCAGGACAGGGGGCAGCTCCTACGAGCAGTACTTC
TRBD1,TRBJ2-1,TRBV18,few,CASSRDRVNEQFF,TGTGCCAGCTCGCGCGACAGGGTTAATGAGCAGTTCTTC
.,TRBJ2-1,TRBV29-1,few,CSVPGYNEQFF,TGCAGCGTTCCAGGGTACAATGAGCAGTTCTTC
.,TRBJ1-1,TRBV10-3,many,CAISESRQTGNTEAFF,TGTGCCATCAGTGAGTCAAGACAGACAGGGAACACTGAAGCTTTCTTT
TRBD1,TRBJ1-2,TRBV29-1,few,CSVVGRGRDYGYTF,TGCAGCGTTGTCGGTAGGGGGCGCGACTATGGCTACACCTTC
.,TRBJ1-2,TRBV29-1,.,CSVAGRGFNYGYTF,TGCAGCGTCGCCGGACGGGGTTTTAACTATGGCTACACCTTC
.,TRBJ2-1,TRBV6-6,.,CASSPAGSNEQFF,TGTGCCAGCAGCCCCGCCGGCAGCAATGAGCAGTTCTTC
TRBD2,TRBJ2-7,TRBV27,.,CASSPRTSGNYEQYF,TGTGCCAGCAGTCCGAGGACTAGCGGGAACTACGAGCAGTACTTC
TRBD2,TRBJ2-2,TRBV5-8,few,CASSGGLAGAGELFF,TGTGCCAGCAGCGGGGGACTAGCGGGAGCCGGGGAGCTGTTTTTT
TRBD1,TRBJ2-1,TRBV6-1,.,CASSEVGDRGEQFF,TGTGCCAGCAGTGAAGTGGGGGACAGGGGCGAGCAGTTCTTC
TRBD1,TRBJ2-1,TRBV18,many,CASSPRQGQGGYNEQFF,TGTGCCAGCTCACCAAGGCAAGGACAGGGAGGATACAATGAGCAGTTCTTC
.,TRBJ2-2,TRBV7-9,few,CASSLGSAGELFF,TGTGCCAGCAGCTTAGGGTCCGCCGGGGAGCTGTTTTTT
.,TRBJ2-7,TRBV7-2,many,CASSLRYDSHEQYF,TGTGCCAGCAGCCTTAGGTACGATAGTCACGAGCAGTACTTC
TRBD2,TRBJ2-2,TRBV10-3,.,CATSAGLLAGAPGELFF,TGTGCCACCTCGGCGGGGCTACTAGCGGGAGCCCCCGGGGAGCTGTTTTTT
.,TRBJ2-7,TRBV6-1,.,CASMARSATYEQYF,TGTGCCAGCATGGCCCGGTCGGCGACCTACGAGCAGTACTTC
TRBD2,TRBJ2-1,TRBV2,many,CASRARGRVDNEQFF,TGTGCCAGCAGGGCACGCGGGAGGGTGGATAATGAGCAGTTCTTC
TRBD2,TRBJ2-5,TRBV5-1,.,CASSLGALAGGRQETQYF,TGCGCCAGCAGCTTGGGGGCTCTAGCGGGAGGGCGTCAAGAGACCCAGTACTTC
.,TRBJ2-6,TRBV9,few,CASSAGEKSSAGANVLTF,TGTGCCAGCAGCGCGGGAGAAAAGTCTTCCGCTGGGGCCAACGTCCTGACTTTC
.,TRBJ2-5,TRBV6-1,.,CASIMSGAQETQYF,TGTGCCAGCATTATGTCTGGGGCCCAAGAGACCCAGTACTTC
.,TRBJ2-5,TRBV9,few,CASSVGRGTQYF,TGTGCCAGCAGCGTAGGTCGGGGGACCCAGTACTTC
TRBD2,TRBJ2-1,TRBV27,.,CASSFSGRTFDEQFF,TGTGCCAGCAGTTTCAGCGGGAGGACATTTGATGAGCAGTTCTTC
.,TRBJ2-2,TRBV4-2,few,CASSQIGGGELFF,TGTGCCAGCAGCCAGATAGGAGGCGGGGAGCTGTTTTTT
.,TRBJ2-1,TRBV4-2,many,CASSQGDIYEQFF,TGTGCCAGCAGCCAAGGGGATATATATGAGCAGTTCTTC
.,TRBJ1-5,TRBV19,few,CASSIVGYEQPQHF,TGTGCCAGTAGTATAGTGGGATATGAACAGCCCCAGCATTTT
TRBD2,TRBJ2-7,TRBV6-5,few,CASSFSGRADYEQYF,TGTGCCAGCAGTTTTAGCGGGAGGGCCGATTACGAGCAGTACTTC
TRBD1,TRBJ1-2,TRBV28,few,CASRLQGGFYGYTF,TGTGCCAGCAGGCTACAGGGGGGCTTCTATGGCTACACCTTC
TRBD2,TRBJ2-1,TRBV18,few,CASSLGLAGLNEQFF,TGTGCCAGCTCACTGGGACTAGCGGGTCTCAATGAGCAGTTCTTC
.,TRBJ2-1,TRBV10-3,few,CAISEPQDRRDNEQFF,TGTGCCATCAGTGAGCCACAGGACAGGAGGGACAATGAGCAGTTCTTC
TRBD1,TRBJ1-4,TRBV27,few,CASSLRTGTNEKLFF,TGTGCCAGCAGCCTAAGGACAGGAACTAATGAAAAACTGTTTTTT
TRBD2,TRBJ2-3,TRBV28,.,CASSLNGAGGSTDTQYF,TGTGCCAGCAGTTTAAATGGCGCGGGAGGGTCGACAGATACGCAGTATTTT
.,TRBJ2-7,TRBV27,.,CASSFGLRGTNEQYF,TGTGCCAGCAGTTTTGGGTTGCGGGGAACTAACGAGCAGTACTTC
.,TRBJ2-3,TRBV7-9,.,CASSLGGDNRPQYF,TGTGCCAGCAGCTTAGGTGGGGACAACCGGCCGCAGTATTTT
TRBD1,TRBJ2-2,TRBV10-3,few,CAIRDLPGQGRSTGELFF,TGTGCCATCAGGGATCTACCGGGACAGGGGCGATCAACCGGGGAGCTGTTTTTT
TRBD2,TRBJ2-5,TRBV28,.,CASSGTSGSYPKETQYF,TGTGCCAGCAGTGGGACTAGCGGGAGTTACCCAAAAGAGACCCAGTACTTC
TRBD2,TRBJ2-7,TRBV9,few,CASSDGGTSGNYEQYF,TGTGCCAGCAGCGACGGAGGGACTAGCGGGAACTACGAGCAGTACTTC
.,TRBJ2-1,TRBV15,.,CATSSRGNNEQFF,TGTGCCACCAGCAGCAGGGGTAACAATGAGCAGTTCTTC
TRBD1,TRBJ1-5,TRBV4-2,few,CASSRGEGTANQPQHF,TGTGCCAGCAGCCGGGGGGAGGGGACAGCTAATCAGCCCCAGCATTTT
.,TRBJ2-3,TRBV7-2,many,CASSLVRDTQYF,TGTGCCAGCAGCTTAGTCAGAGATACGCAGTATTTT
.,TRBJ2-5,TRBV4-2,few,CASSQEGQFQETQYF,TGTGCCAGCAGCCAAGAAGGACAATTCCAAGAGACCCAGTACTTC